This T cell receptor (beta chain) was recorded in a study of shared clonotypes between healthy human individuals. Study-level results: A handful of donors shared approximately 5% of their naive CD4 clonotypes.

There were only Caucasian adults among the donors, and all lived in Nashville, Tennessee. The V gene's germline CDR1 is MDHEN and CDR2 SYDVKM. V trimming: 5 bases; J trimming: 5 bases; junction bases outside the gene matches: 9. The CDR3 is 15 amino acids. This clone was counted once. What it binds is not known. Replicate PCRs run on sorted subsets employed about 220 ng DNA, approximately 30,000 T cell genomes. Sequenced by immunoSEQ multiplex PCR; TCRdb stores in-frame clones only, minus some. This repertoire shows some 1.5 million clones, 95% to 99% found once; its top ten account for approximately 0.45%.

What was sequenced was naive CD4+ T cells sorted from blood. The subset: CD45RA+ positively selected. This chain connects TRBV28 to TRBJ2-3, with TRBD2 matching over 8 bases. This receptor was obtained from a young man in good health. This CDR3 reads CASSVREGLIDTQYF. The CDR3 DNA reads as TGTGCCAGCAGTGTCCGGGAGGGCCTTATAGATACGCAGTATTTT.